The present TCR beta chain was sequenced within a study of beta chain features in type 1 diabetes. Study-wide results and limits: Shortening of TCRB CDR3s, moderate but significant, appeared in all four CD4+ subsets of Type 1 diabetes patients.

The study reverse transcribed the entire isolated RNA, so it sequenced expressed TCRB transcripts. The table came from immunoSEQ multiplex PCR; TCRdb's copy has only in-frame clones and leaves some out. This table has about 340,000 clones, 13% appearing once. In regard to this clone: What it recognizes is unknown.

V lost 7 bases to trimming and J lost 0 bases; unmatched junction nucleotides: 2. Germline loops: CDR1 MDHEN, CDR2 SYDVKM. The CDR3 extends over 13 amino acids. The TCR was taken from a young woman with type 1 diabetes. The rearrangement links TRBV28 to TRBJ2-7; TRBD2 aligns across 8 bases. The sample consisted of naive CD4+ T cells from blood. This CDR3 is CASKRGSSYEQYF. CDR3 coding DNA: TGTGCCAGCAAGCGGGGGAGCTCCTACGAGCAGTACTTC.